Listed below are T cell receptor beta chains from one sample, sequenced in a study of tumor-infiltrating lymphocytes in localized non-small cell lung cancer. Data came from immunoSEQ multiplex PCR; TCRdb stores just in-frame clones and leaves some out. The sample lists roughly 13,000 clones; roughly 67% were seen once. Input material: lung tumor tissue. These TCRs come from a human donor with non-small cell lung cancer. The CDR3 runs from the conserved cysteine through the conserved F or W. D genes are given only for firm matches. For some rows the clone size is stated as once, few or many, or as a class when expanded; others skip it.

v_call: TRBV5-1
d_call: .
cdr3_length: 14
clone_size: .
j_call: TRBJ2-1
cdr3_aa: CASSLSVSYNEQFF
cdr3_nt: TGCGCCAGCAGCTTATCCGTCTCCTACAATGAGCAGTTCTTC

v_call: TRBV19
d_call: .
cdr3_length: 14
clone_size: medium-sized
j_call: TRBJ2-4
cdr3_aa: CATQDSLAKNIQYF
cdr3_nt: TGTGCCACACAGGACAGCCTAGCCAAAAACATTCAGTACTTC

v_call: TRBV7-2
d_call: .
cdr3_length: 15
clone_size: .
j_call: TRBJ2-2
cdr3_aa: CASSLDSSNTGELFF
cdr3_nt: TGTGCCAGCAGCTTAGACTCCTCGAACACCGGGGAGCTGTTTTTT

v_call: TRBV7-9
d_call: TRBD1
cdr3_length: 13
clone_size: .
j_call: TRBJ2-2
cdr3_aa: CASGTGDTGELFF
cdr3_nt: TGTGCCAGCGGAACAGGGGACACCGGGGAGCTGTTTTTT

v_call: TRBV19
d_call: .
cdr3_length: 15
clone_size: .
j_call: TRBJ2-1
cdr3_aa: CASSSGVPSYNEQFF
cdr3_nt: TGTGCCAGTAGTTCAGGGGTCCCCTCCTACAATGAGCAGTTCTTC

v_call: TRBV2
d_call: TRBD1
cdr3_length: 14
clone_size: .
j_call: TRBJ2-5
cdr3_aa: CASSEGQGRETQYF
cdr3_nt: TGTGCCAGCAGTGAAGGACAGGGAAGAGAGACCCAGTACTTC

v_call: TRBV7-2
d_call: TRBD2
cdr3_length: 17
clone_size: .
j_call: TRBJ2-2
cdr3_aa: CASSLNSGGSATGELFF
cdr3_nt: TGTGCCAGCAGCTTAAATTCCGGGGGGTCCGCCACCGGGGAGCTGTTTTTT

v_call: TRBV7-2
d_call: .
cdr3_length: 13
clone_size: .
j_call: TRBJ2-7
cdr3_aa: CASSLTLAYEQYF
cdr3_nt: TGTGCCAGCAGCTTAACTTTGGCCTACGAGCAGTACTTC

v_call: TRBV2
d_call: .
cdr3_length: 16
clone_size: .
j_call: TRBJ1-1
cdr3_aa: CASSPEDSLTGTEAFF
cdr3_nt: TGTGCCAGCAGTCCTGAGGACAGTCTCACGGGGACTGAAGCTTTCTTT

v_call: TRBV6-1
d_call: .
cdr3_length: 11
clone_size: medium-sized
j_call: TRBJ2-7
cdr3_aa: CASSGADEQYF
cdr3_nt: TGTGCCAGCAGTGGCGCTGACGAGCAGTACTTC

v_call: TRBV7-2
d_call: .
cdr3_length: 13
clone_size: .
j_call: TRBJ1-5
cdr3_aa: CASSRDSNQPQHF
cdr3_nt: TGTGCCAGCAGTCGGGACAGCAATCAGCCCCAGCATTTT

v_call: TRBV18
d_call: TRBD1
cdr3_length: 15
clone_size: .
j_call: TRBJ2-2
cdr3_aa: CASSPNRGSSGELFF
cdr3_nt: TGTGCCAGCTCACCAAACAGGGGATCCTCCGGGGAGCTGTTTTTT

v_call: TRBV14
d_call: TRBD2
cdr3_length: 17
clone_size: .
j_call: TRBJ2-3
cdr3_aa: CASSQAFSGRARDTQYF
cdr3_nt: TGTGCCAGCAGCCAAGCCTTTAGCGGGAGGGCCAGAGATACGCAGTATTTT

v_call: TRBV9
d_call: .
cdr3_length: 17
clone_size: once
j_call: TRBJ2-3
cdr3_aa: CASSVGAAGPSTDTQYF
cdr3_nt: TGTGCCAGCAGCGTAGGCGCGGCAGGCCCTAGCACAGATACGCAGTATTTT

v_call: TRBV5-6
d_call: TRBD1
cdr3_length: 16
clone_size: medium-sized
j_call: TRBJ2-7
cdr3_aa: CASSFDRGPQVDEQYF
cdr3_nt: TGTGCCAGCAGCTTTGACAGGGGCCCCCAGGTAGACGAGCAGTACTTC

v_call: TRBV6-1
d_call: TRBD1
cdr3_length: 13
clone_size: .
j_call: TRBJ1-2
cdr3_aa: CASRYGTDYGYTF
cdr3_nt: TGTGCCAGCAGATACGGGACAGACTATGGCTACACCTTC

v_call: TRBV11-1
d_call: .
cdr3_length: 12
clone_size: .
j_call: TRBJ2-3
cdr3_aa: CASGRGSDTQYF
cdr3_nt: TGTGCCAGCGGAAGGGGTTCGGATACGCAGTATTTT

v_call: TRBV5-1
d_call: TRBD2
cdr3_length: 17
clone_size: .
j_call: TRBJ2-3
cdr3_aa: CASSLAASGRATDTQYF
cdr3_nt: TGCGCCAGCAGCTTGGCTGCTAGCGGGAGGGCGACAGATACGCAGTATTTT

v_call: TRBV5-1
d_call: TRBD2
cdr3_length: 15
clone_size: .
j_call: TRBJ2-5
cdr3_aa: CASSPGPAGEETQYF
cdr3_nt: TGCGCCAGCAGCCCCGGACCGGCGGGGGAGGAGACCCAGTACTTC

v_call: TRBV18
d_call: .
cdr3_length: 16
clone_size: .
j_call: TRBJ1-4
cdr3_aa: CASSPTHTGYDGKLFF
cdr3_nt: TGTGCCAGCTCACCTACCCATACAGGGTATGATGGAAAACTGTTTTTT

v_call: TRBV7-8
d_call: .
cdr3_length: 13
clone_size: medium-sized
j_call: TRBJ1-5
cdr3_aa: CASSLGGSDSRHF
cdr3_nt: TGTGCCAGCAGCTTAGGGGGGTCGGATTCCCGGCATTTT

v_call: TRBV5-5
d_call: TRBD1
cdr3_length: 18
clone_size: medium-sized
j_call: TRBJ1-4
cdr3_aa: CASSLTGVRGATNEKLFF
cdr3_nt: TGTGCCAGCAGCTTGACAGGGGTACGGGGTGCGACTAATGAAAAACTGTTTTTT

v_call: TRBV18
d_call: .
cdr3_length: 13
clone_size: .
j_call: TRBJ2-7
cdr3_aa: CASSPPNIYEQYF
cdr3_nt: TGTGCCAGCTCACCACCGAATATCTACGAGCAGTACTTC

v_call: TRBV4-1
d_call: .
cdr3_length: 13
clone_size: .
j_call: TRBJ1-1
cdr3_aa: CASSHDRFTEAFF
cdr3_nt: TGCGCCAGCAGCCACGACAGGTTCACTGAAGCTTTCTTT

v_call: TRBV11-2
d_call: .
cdr3_length: 13
clone_size: .
j_call: TRBJ1-6
cdr3_aa: CASSSTENSPLHF
cdr3_nt: TGTGCCAGCAGCTCGACAGAGAATTCACCCCTCCACTTT

v_call: TRBV29-1
d_call: .
cdr3_length: 13
clone_size: .
j_call: TRBJ1-1
cdr3_aa: CSASTGSNTEAFF
cdr3_nt: TGCAGCGCCTCGACAGGCTCGAACACTGAAGCTTTCTTT

v_call: TRBV5-4
d_call: .
cdr3_length: 15
clone_size: .
j_call: TRBJ2-1
cdr3_aa: CASSLSGDSYNEQFF
cdr3_nt: TGTGCCAGCAGCTTAAGCGGTGACTCCTACAATGAGCAGTTCTTC

v_call: TRBV7-3
d_call: .
cdr3_length: 12
clone_size: once
j_call: TRBJ2-3
cdr3_aa: CASSLTEGAQYF
cdr3_nt: TGTGCCAGCAGCTTAACAGAGGGGGCGCAGTATTTT

v_call: TRBV5-1
d_call: .
cdr3_length: 15
clone_size: .
j_call: TRBJ2-7
cdr3_aa: CASSLVNNRNYEQYF
cdr3_nt: TGCGCCAGCAGCTTGGTCAACAATAGAAACTACGAGCAGTACTTC

v_call: TRBV5-1
d_call: .
cdr3_length: 17
clone_size: .
j_call: TRBJ2-5
cdr3_aa: CASSLYVERVIQETQYF
cdr3_nt: TGCGCCAGCAGCTTGTATGTGGAGCGGGTGATCCAAGAGACCCAGTACTTC

v_call: TRBV4-1
d_call: .
cdr3_length: 15
clone_size: .
j_call: TRBJ2-7
cdr3_aa: CASSQDWTAYYEQYF
cdr3_nt: TGCGCCAGCAGCCAAGACTGGACAGCATACTACGAGCAGTACTTC

v_call: TRBV5-1
d_call: TRBD2
cdr3_length: 18
clone_size: .
j_call: TRBJ2-5
cdr3_aa: CASSSGLAGGPYQETQYF
cdr3_nt: TGCGCCAGCAGCAGCGGACTAGCGGGGGGCCCGTACCAAGAGACCCAGTACTTC

v_call: TRBV5-1
d_call: TRBD1
cdr3_length: 13
clone_size: .
j_call: TRBJ1-4
cdr3_aa: CASRETGVEKLFF
cdr3_nt: TGCGCCAGCAGGGAGACAGGGGTCGAAAAACTGTTTTTT

v_call: TRBV5-1
d_call: TRBD1
cdr3_length: 13
clone_size: .
j_call: TRBJ2-7
cdr3_aa: CASSPGQSYEQYF
cdr3_nt: TGCGCCAGCAGCCCGGGACAGTCCTACGAGCAGTACTTC

v_call: TRBV18
d_call: .
cdr3_length: 14
clone_size: .
j_call: TRBJ2-5
cdr3_aa: CASSPKGGGETQYF
cdr3_nt: TGTGCCAGCTCCCCGAAGGGCGGCGGAGAGACCCAGTACTTC

v_call: TRBV7-8
d_call: .
cdr3_length: 14
clone_size: .
j_call: TRBJ1-5
cdr3_aa: CASSPINSNQPQHF
cdr3_nt: TGTGCCAGCAGCCCAATCAATAGCAATCAGCCCCAGCATTTT

v_call: TRBV5-4
d_call: .
cdr3_length: 14
clone_size: .
j_call: TRBJ2-5
cdr3_aa: CASSLRSEGETQYF
cdr3_nt: TGTGCCAGCAGCTTGAGAAGTGAGGGGGAGACCCAGTACTTC

v_call: TRBV11-2
d_call: .
cdr3_length: 14
clone_size: .
j_call: TRBJ1-5
cdr3_aa: CASSLETGRGPQHF
cdr3_nt: TGTGCCAGCAGCTTAGAAACAGGCCGGGGGCCCCAGCATTTT

v_call: TRBV7-6
d_call: .
cdr3_length: 16
clone_size: .
j_call: TRBJ1-1
cdr3_aa: CASSLALGRGYGEAFF
cdr3_nt: TGTGCCAGCAGCTTAGCGCTTGGTCGGGGCTACGGTGAAGCTTTCTTT

v_call: TRBV7-9
d_call: TRBD2
cdr3_length: 14
clone_size: few
j_call: TRBJ2-3
cdr3_aa: CAGGLAGGPDTQYF
cdr3_nt: TGTGCCGGGGGACTAGCGGGAGGGCCAGATACGCAGTATTTT

v_call: TRBV6-5
d_call: .
cdr3_length: 12
clone_size: .
j_call: TRBJ1-2
cdr3_aa: CASSDYRDGYTF
cdr3_nt: TGTGCCAGCAGTGATTACAGGGATGGCTACACCTTC

v_call: TRBV5-1
d_call: TRBD2
cdr3_length: 14
clone_size: few
j_call: TRBJ2-3
cdr3_aa: CASSPAGGEDTQYF
cdr3_nt: TGCGCCAGCAGCCCAGCGGGGGGTGAAGATACGCAGTATTTT

v_call: TRBV7-9
d_call: .
cdr3_length: 14
clone_size: few
j_call: TRBJ2-2
cdr3_aa: CASSPRGLTGELFF
cdr3_nt: TGTGCCAGCAGTCCTCGCGGCCTCACCGGGGAGCTGTTTTTT

v_call: TRBV6-6
d_call: TRBD1
cdr3_length: 15
clone_size: .
j_call: TRBJ1-5
cdr3_aa: CASISSTGGDQPQHF
cdr3_nt: TGTGCCAGCATTAGCTCGACAGGGGGGGATCAGCCCCAGCATTTT

v_call: TRBV27
d_call: TRBD1
cdr3_length: 14
clone_size: .
j_call: TRBJ1-1
cdr3_aa: CATSYTGANTEAFF
cdr3_nt: TGTGCCACCTCTTATACAGGGGCGAACACTGAAGCTTTCTTT

v_call: TRBV5-6
d_call: .
cdr3_length: 13
clone_size: few
j_call: TRBJ2-1
cdr3_aa: CASSFQGYNEQFF
cdr3_nt: TGTGCCAGCAGCTTTCAGGGGTACAATGAGCAGTTCTTC

v_call: TRBV18
d_call: .
cdr3_length: 17
clone_size: .
j_call: TRBJ1-2
cdr3_aa: CASSPSQGPSANYGYTF
cdr3_nt: TGTGCCAGCTCACCCTCCCAGGGGCCTTCAGCTAACTATGGCTACACCTTC

v_call: TRBV5-1
d_call: .
cdr3_length: 15
clone_size: .
j_call: TRBJ1-5
cdr3_aa: CASSLGGDSNQPQHF
cdr3_nt: TGCGCCAGCAGCTTGGGCGGGGATAGCAATCAGCCCCAGCATTTT

v_call: TRBV18
d_call: .
cdr3_length: 15
clone_size: .
j_call: TRBJ1-1
cdr3_aa: CASSPSRARGTEAFF
cdr3_nt: TGTGCCAGCTCACCAAGTAGGGCCAGGGGCACTGAAGCTTTCTTT

v_call: TRBV10-3
d_call: .
cdr3_length: 15
clone_size: .
j_call: TRBJ1-5
cdr3_aa: CAISGGATENQPQHF
cdr3_nt: TGTGCCATCAGTGGTGGTGCGACGGAGAATCAGCCCCAGCATTTT

v_call: TRBV12-5
d_call: TRBD2
cdr3_length: 17
clone_size: .
j_call: TRBJ2-3
cdr3_aa: CASGFSGTSGSTDTQYF
cdr3_nt: TGTGCTAGTGGTTTCAGCGGGACTAGCGGGAGCACAGATACGCAGTATTTT

v_call: TRBV7-9
d_call: .
cdr3_length: 12
clone_size: .
j_call: TRBJ2-7
cdr3_aa: CAIPTGPYEQYF
cdr3_nt: TGTGCCATTCCGACAGGTCCCTACGAGCAGTACTTC